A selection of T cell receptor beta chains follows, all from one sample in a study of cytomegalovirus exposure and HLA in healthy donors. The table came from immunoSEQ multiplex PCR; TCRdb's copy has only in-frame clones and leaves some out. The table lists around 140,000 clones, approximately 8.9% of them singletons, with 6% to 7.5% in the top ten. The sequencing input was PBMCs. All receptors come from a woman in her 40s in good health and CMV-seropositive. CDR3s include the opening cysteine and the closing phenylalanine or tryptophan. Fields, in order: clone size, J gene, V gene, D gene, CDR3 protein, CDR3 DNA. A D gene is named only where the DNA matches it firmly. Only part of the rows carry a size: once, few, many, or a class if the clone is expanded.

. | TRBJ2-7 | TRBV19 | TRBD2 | CASSAGLAGGSYEQYF | TGTGCCAGTAGTGCGGGACTAGCGGGCGGTTCCTACGAGCAGTACTTC
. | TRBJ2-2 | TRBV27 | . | CASSLPQGGELFF | TGTGCCAGCAGTTTACCCCAGGGCGGGGAGCTGTTTTTT
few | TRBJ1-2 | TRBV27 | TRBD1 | CASRIRDREGGYTF | TGTGCCAGCAGGATCCGGGACAGGGAGGGTGGCTACACCTTC
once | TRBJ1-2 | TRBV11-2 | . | CASSLVGTTYGYTF | TGTGCCAGCAGCTTAGTTGGGACAACCTATGGCTACACCTTC
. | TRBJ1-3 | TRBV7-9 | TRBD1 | CASSLDRGDNTIYF | TGTGCCAGCAGCTTAGACAGGGGGGACAACACCATATATTTT
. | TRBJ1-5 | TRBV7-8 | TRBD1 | CASSPGGGGQPQHF | TGTGCCAGCAGCCCCGGAGGGGGCGGTCAGCCCCAGCATTTT
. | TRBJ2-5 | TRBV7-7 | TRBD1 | CASSRDRAETQYF | TGTGCCAGCAGCCGGGACAGGGCAGAGACCCAGTACTTC
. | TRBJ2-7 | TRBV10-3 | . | CAISAGGIIYEQYF | TGTGCCATCAGTGCTGGAGGAATAATATACGAGCAGTACTTC
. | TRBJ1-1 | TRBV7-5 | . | CVRSYLRAVETEAFF | TGTGTCAGAAGCTATCTCAGGGCAGTGGAGACTGAAGCTTTCTTT
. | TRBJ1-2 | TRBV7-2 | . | CASSSWENYGYTF | TGTGCCAGCAGCTCTTGGGAGAACTATGGCTACACCTTC
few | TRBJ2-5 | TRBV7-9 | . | CASSLAGRGRRGETQYF | TGTGCCAGCAGCTTAGCGGGTAGGGGCCGACGGGGGGAGACCCAGTACTTC
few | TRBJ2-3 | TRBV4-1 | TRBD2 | CASSRLSGGDHSSTDTQYF | TGCGCCAGCAGCCGACTAAGCGGGGGGGACCATTCAAGCACAGATACGCAGTATTTT
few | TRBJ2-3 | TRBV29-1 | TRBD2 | CSVLSGGTDTQYF | TGCAGCGTTCTTAGCGGGGGGACAGATACGCAGTATTTT
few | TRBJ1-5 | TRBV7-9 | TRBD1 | CASSPQGAGNQPQHF | TGTGCCAGCAGCCCACAGGGGGCGGGCAATCAGCCCCAGCATTTT
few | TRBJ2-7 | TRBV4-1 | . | CASSPFITVSSYEQYF | TGCGCCAGCAGCCCCTTTATTACAGTGAGCTCCTACGAGCAGTACTTC
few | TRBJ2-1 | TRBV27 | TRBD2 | CASSFRLANNEQFF | TGTGCCAGCAGTTTTAGACTAGCCAACAATGAGCAGTTCTTC
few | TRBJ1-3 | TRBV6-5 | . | CASRTGSRNTIYF | TGTGCCAGCAGAACAGGGAGTAGAAACACCATATATTTT
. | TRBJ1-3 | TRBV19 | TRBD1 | CASRKGTGTGSGNTIYF | TGTGCCAGTAGGAAGGGGACCGGGACAGGGTCTGGAAACACCATATATTTT
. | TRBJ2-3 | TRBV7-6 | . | CASSLAEYVADTQYF | TGTGCCAGCAGCTTAGCGGAGTACGTCGCAGATACGCAGTATTTT
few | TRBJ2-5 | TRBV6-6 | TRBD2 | CASRSGGAQGQETQYF | TGTGCCAGCAGAAGCGGGGGGGCCCAGGGACAAGAGACCCAGTACTTC
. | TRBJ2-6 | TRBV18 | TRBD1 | CASSDRAGANVLTF | TGTGCCAGCTCTGACAGGGCTGGGGCCAACGTCCTGACTTTC
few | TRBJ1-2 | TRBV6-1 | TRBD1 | CASSEGDSRAGYTF | TGTGCCAGCAGTGAAGGGGACAGTCGCGCTGGCTACACCTTC